Presented here are 21 T cell receptor beta chains from one specimen sequenced in a study of T cells in Graves' hyperthyroidism and ophthalmopathy. What was amplified from RNA transcripts were TCR beta CDR3 regions. RT-PCR in the first round (using the HTBI primer set) targeted the TCR CDR3. TCRdb fed the multiplex PCR reads into MiXCR, producing one record per CDR3 protein. Here the sample spans 700,000 or so distinct CDR3 sequences, less than 20% being singletons. The sample was blood. These receptors all stem from a man between 18 and 35 years old with Graves' hyperthyroidism.

This chain links TRBV20-1 with TRBJ2-5; 11 bases align to TRBD2. Germline trimming cut 5 bases from V and 5 bases from J; bases unmatched to any gene: 7. CDR1 is DFQATT, CDR2 SNEGSKA, per germline (reference sequence). This CDR3 region has 14 residues. The CDR3 loop reads CSALAGGPGETQYF. In DNA form, the CDR3 reads TGCAGTGCTTTAGCGGGAGGGCCCGGGGAGACCCAGTACTTC.

This clonotype turned up a few times. V usage is TRBV7-3 and J usage is TRBJ2-7, with 9 positions matching TRBD1. Germline CDR1 reads SGHTA; CDR2 reads FQGTGA. Trimming at V came to 6 bases and at J to 6 bases, leaving 9 bases not matched to a gene. This CDR3 has 14 amino acids. For the CDR3, the DNA is TGTGCCAGCAGTTCCCGGGACAGGGAGGCCGAGCAGTACTTC. Translation: CASSSRDREAEQYF. Full variable domain (missing parts from reference TRBV7-3 and TRBJ2-7): GAGVSQTPSNKVTEKGKYVELRCDPISGHTALYWYRQSLGQGPEFLIYFQGTGAADDSGLPNDRFFAVRPEGSVSTLKIQRTERGDSAVYLCASSSRDREAEQYFGPGTRLTVT.

This clonotype was seen only a few times. The rearrangement links TRBV6-1 to TRBJ2-7, with D possibly being TRBD2 (5 bases). From germline, CDR1 is MNHNS and CDR2 SASEGT. The V and J ends lost 6 bases and 2 bases respectively, with 14 bases between them. The CDR3 consists of 14 residues. The CDR3 DNA is TGTGCCAGCAGATGGGCGGGCCTCACCTACGAGCAGTACTTC. This encodes CASRWAGLTYEQYF.

Only a few counts were recorded for this clonotype. The chain has TRBV11-2 and TRBJ2-7; 15 positions agree with TRBD2. The V segment lost 5 bases and the J segment 6 bases; nucleotides outside the gene matches: 5. Germline lookup yields CDR1 SGHAT and CDR2 FQNNGV. This CDR3 comprises 15 residues. The CDR3 loop reads CASSIGLAGGFEQYF. The CDR3 DNA reads TGTGCCAGCAGCATCGGACTAGCGGGAGGGTTCGAGCAGTACTTC.

This clonotype was detected many times. The rearrangement uses TRBV7-3 and TRBJ2-1; 7 bases are a match to TRBD2. The ends lost 5 bases at V and 4 bases at J; junction bases unmatched: 8. The CDR3 length is 15 residues. Germline CDR1 reads SGHTA; CDR2 reads FQGTGA. The CDR3 is CASSIGGSPYNEQFF. The CDR3 DNA reads TGTGCCAGCAGCATCGGGGGGTCCCCGTACAATGAGCAGTTCTTC.

This clonotype appeared many times. V gene TRBV11-2 combines with J gene TRBJ2-7; 9 nucleotides align to TRBD2. The V and J ends lost 3 bases and 2 bases, in that order; junction bases with no gene match: 5. The CDR3 length is 15 residues. Germline V gene data show CDR1 as SGHAT and CDR2 as FQNNGV. The CDR3 region is CASSLAGGRPYEQYF. The CDR3 DNA reads as TGTGCCAGCAGCTTGGCGGGGGGGCGCCCCTACGAGCAGTACTTC.

There are many counts of this clonotype. The chain links TRBV6-1 to TRBJ2-7; D is perhaps TRBD1 or TRBD2 (5 bases each). The CDR3 is 13 amino acids. Looked up from germline, CDR1 is MNHNS and CDR2 is SASEGT. Trimming took off 8 bases at V and 2 bases at J, with 13 bases between the two ends. The CDR3 DNA reads TGTGCCAGCGGGGGTGGGTATGCCTACGAGCAGTACTTC. It is translated as CASGGGYAYEQYF.

This clonotype has more than one count but fewer than ten. The rearrangement links TRBV7-8 to TRBJ2-7, with no clear D. This CDR3 has 13 amino acids. V lost 5 bases, J lost 7 bases, and 15 bases lay in between. Germline V gene sequence: CDR1 SGHVS, CDR2 FQNEAQ. The CDR3: CASSPIRSREQYF. CDR3 nucleotide sequence: TGTGCCAGCAGCCCTATTAGGTCCCGTGAGCAGTACTTC.

This clonotype was seen ten or more times. The chain uses TRBV11-1 and TRBJ1-2, with D possibly TRBD1 on 5 matching bases. Germline CDR1 reads SGHAT; CDR2 reads FQDESV (reference sequence). Trimming left V 0 bases short and J 7 bases short, with 15 bases between. This CDR3 has 15 amino acids. The CDR3 sequence: CASSLARGRDGGYTF. The CDR3 nucleotides are TGTGCCAGCAGCTTAGCTCGTGGTCGGGACGGTGGCTACACCTTC.

This rearrangement joins TRBV7-9 to TRBJ2-5; TRBD2 matches at 13 bases. Trimming removed 1 base from V and 2 bases from J; junction bases left unmatched: 4. The CDR3 has 17 residues. The germline gives CDR1 SEHNR, CDR2 FQNEAQ (reference sequence). As DNA, the CDR3 is TGTGCCAGCAGCTTAGGGACTAGCGGGAGTCAGCAAGAGACCCAGTACTTC. Protein sequence: CASSLGTSGSQQETQYF.

J is TRBJ2-7 and V is TRBV7-6, with TRBD2 as a possible D gene (6 bases). Trimming took off 5 bases at V and 7 bases at J, with 12 bases between the two ends. Looked up from germline, CDR1 is SGHVS and CDR2 is FNYEAQ. The CDR3 is 12 residues long. CDR3 sequence (DNA): TGTGCCAGCAGCCCTCTTGCGGGGGAGCAGTACTTC. The encoded protein is CASSPLAGEQYF. The entire variable domain, with the rest obtained from reference TRBV7-6 and TRBJ2-7, is as follows: GAGVSQSPRYKVTKRGQDVALRCDPISGHVSLYWYRQALGQGPEFLTYFNYEAQQDKSGLPNDRFSAERPEGSISTLTIQRTEQRDSAMYRCASSPLAGEQYFGPGTRLTVT.

This clonotype appeared many times. The chain employs TRBV11-2 and TRBJ2-7; TRBD2 is a possible D gene (6 bases). Between the trimmed V and J ends, which lost 3 bases and 1 base, there was a span of 10 bases. The CDR3 spans 14 residues. The germline V gene has CDR1 SGHAT and CDR2 FQNNGV. DNA for the CDR3: TGTGCCAGCAGCTTCCTTGCGGGGTCCTACGAGCAGTACTTC. Translating it yields CASSFLAGSYEQYF. Together with reference TRBV11-2 and TRBJ2-7, the CDR3 gives the full variable domain: EAGVAQSPRYKIIEKRQSVAFWCNPISGHATLYWYQQILGQGPKLLIQFQNNGVVDDSQLPKDRFSAERLKGVDSTLKIQPAKLEDSAVYLCASSFLAGSYEQYFGPGTRLTVT.

This clonotype was observed a handful of times. V and J are TRBV27 and TRBJ1-1; TRBD1 aligns across 9 bases. The CDR3 spans 13 residues. From germline, CDR1 is MNHEY and CDR2 SMNVEV (reference sequence). The V segment lost 6 bases and the J segment 9 bases; nucleotides outside the gene matches: 8. CDR3: CASSSAGTGKAFF. In nucleotides, the CDR3 is TGTGCCAGCAGCAGCGCCGGGACAGGGAAAGCTTTCTTT.

With regard to this clonotype: A clone one base away is much larger, so this may be a read error. The chain employs TRBV24-1 and TRBJ2-3; D gene unclear. This CDR3 spans 16 amino acids. CDR1 and CDR2 from the germline V gene are KGHDR and SFDVKD. V dropped 5 bases and J dropped 0 bases, with 14 bases sitting between them. The CDR3 sequence: CATSGLDGTSTDTQYF. The CDR3 DNA reads as TGTGCCACCAGTGGCCTGGACGGAACAAGCACAGATACGCAGTATTTT.

This clonotype has more than one count but fewer than ten. This chain links TRBV5-4 with TRBJ2-3; 8 bases are shared with TRBD2. Per germline, CDR1 SGHNT and CDR2 YYREEE (reference sequence). V dropped 3 bases and J dropped 4; count of bases not matched to a gene: 10. The CDR3 has 16 residues. As DNA, the CDR3 is TGTGCCAGCAGCTCCTTCGGGACTAGTGGTGCAGATACGCAGTATTTT. Its translation is CASSSFGTSGADTQYF.

The sample holds many counts of this clonotype. The rearrangement joins TRBV20-1 to TRBJ2-7; D gene unclear. V lost 6 bases and J 0 bases, leaving 15 bases between the germline ends. Germline CDR1 DFQATT, CDR2 SNEGSKA (reference sequence). This CDR3 is built from 14 residues. The CDR3 sequence: CSATPPKSSYEQYF. The CDR3 region has the DNA TGCAGTGCGACCCCCCCGAAGAGCTCCTACGAGCAGTACTTC.

This clonotype was counted between two and nine times. This chain connects TRBV5-1 to TRBJ2-5; possibly TRBD1 for D (5 bases). Germline CDR1 and CDR2: SGHRS and YFSETQ. V was trimmed by 1 base and J by 1 base, leaving 11 bases between them. This CDR3 contains 15 residues. As DNA, the CDR3 is TGCGCCAGCAGCTTGACCCAGGGTTCCCAAGAGACCCAGTACTTC. It is translated as CASSLTQGSQETQYF.

This clonotype was seen more than once but under ten times. V is TRBV20-1 and J is TRBJ2-3; 7 bases match TRBD1. The germline CDR1 and CDR2 sequences are DFQATT and SNEGSKA (reference sequence). J lost 1 base, V lost 0 bases, and 1 base had no gene match. This CDR3 has 14 residues. The CDR3 spells CSARDGTGTDTQYF. CDR3 coding DNA: TGCAGTGCTAGAGACGGGACAGGCACAGATACGCAGTATTTT.

The chain combines TRBV2 with TRBJ1-2; D remains ambiguous. V lost 2 bases, J lost 2 bases, and 6 bases lay in between. The CDR3 has 13 amino acids. Per the germline V gene, CDR1 is SNHLY and CDR2 is FYNNEI. The CDR3 sequence: CASSEKRNYGYTF. The CDR3 DNA follows: TGTGCCAGCAGTGAAAAGAGGAACTATGGCTACACCTTC.

This clonotype has at least ten counts. V usage is TRBV28 and J usage is TRBJ2-5; 8 bases align to TRBD1. Germline V gives CDR1 MDHEN, CDR2 SYDVKM. The V gene end was trimmed by 7 bases and the J gene end by 5 bases; junction bases not matched to a gene: 12. The length of the CDR3 is 15 residues. CDR3 DNA: TGTGCCAGCACCCAAGGGGCAGGGGGCTGGGAGACCCAGTACTTC. Encoded protein: CASTQGAGGWETQYF.

This clonotype was counted between two and nine times. The gene calls are TRBV29-1 and TRBJ1-1; tentatively, D is TRBD1 (5 bases). Germline V gene lookup returns CDR1 SQVTM and CDR2 ANQGSEA. The CDR3 sequence is 11 residues long. Trimming removed 7 bases from V and 5 bases from J, with 11 bases in between. The CDR3 loop reads CSGIRDTEAFF. CDR3 sequence (DNA): TGCAGCGGCATCAGGGATACTGAAGCTTTCTTT.